The rows below give T cell receptor beta chains drawn from one sample of a study of blood T cell repertoires in COVID-19. Sequencing used immunoSEQ multiplex PCR; TCRdb keeps in-frame clones, though not all of them. The profile shows 60,000 to 90,000 clones, about 74% of them singletons. The sequenced sample was peripheral blood. The origin of the receptors is a human donor with acute or convalescent COVID-19. The donor label of this sample is uncertain. The CDR3 runs from the conserved cysteine through the conserved F or W. The order of the fields is V gene, J gene, CDR3 protein.

v_gene: TRBV19; j_gene: TRBJ1-5; CDR3aa: CASSILDQPQHF
v_gene: TRBV3-1/TRBV3-2; j_gene: TRBJ2-3; CDR3aa: CASSQDGLPTDTQYF
v_gene: TRBV6-2/TRBV6-3; j_gene: TRBJ2-3; CDR3aa: CASSLLVPDTQYF
v_gene: TRBV7-2; j_gene: TRBJ1-4; CDR3aa: CASSPTGATTNEKLFF
v_gene: TRBV5-1; j_gene: TRBJ1-1; CDR3aa: CASSREEGGNTEAFF
v_gene: TRBV25-1; j_gene: TRBJ1-5; CDR3aa: CASSAQGTNQPQHF
v_gene: TRBV9; j_gene: TRBJ2-1; CDR3aa: CASSAGLAGGGEQFF
v_gene: TRBV19; j_gene: TRBJ1-2; CDR3aa: CASLPTGVYYGYTF
v_gene: TRBV7-3; j_gene: TRBJ1-1; CDR3aa: CASSLTEMTEAFF
v_gene: TRBV4-1; j_gene: TRBJ2-1; CDR3aa: CASSPRLVNNEQFF
v_gene: TRBV28; j_gene: TRBJ2-2; CDR3aa: CASSWRATGELFF
v_gene: TRBV11-3; j_gene: TRBJ2-6; CDR3aa: CASSTSSGANVLTF
v_gene: TRBV9; j_gene: TRBJ2-5; CDR3aa: CASSVGGGLWVQETQYF
v_gene: TRBV11-1; j_gene: TRBJ2-5; CDR3aa: CASSLTSGKETQYF
v_gene: TRBV6-2/TRBV6-3; j_gene: TRBJ2-3; CDR3aa: CASSYPRPGIGTDTQYF
v_gene: TRBV18; j_gene: TRBJ1-5; CDR3aa: CASSPPSAGANQPQHF
v_gene: TRBV5-6; j_gene: TRBJ1-6; CDR3aa: CASSLAGDWDSKHSPLHF
v_gene: TRBV5-4; j_gene: TRBJ2-1; CDR3aa: CASSPPGELYNEQFF
v_gene: TRBV5-1; j_gene: TRBJ1-1; CDR3aa: CASSFGRANTEAFF
v_gene: TRBV4-1; j_gene: TRBJ2-2; CDR3aa: CASSGRGGGARNTGELFF
v_gene: TRBV11-2; j_gene: TRBJ2-1; CDR3aa: CASALDPRNEQFF
v_gene: TRBV7-2; j_gene: TRBJ1-3; CDR3aa: CASSLATGSGNTIYF
v_gene: TRBV11-1; j_gene: TRBJ2-5; CDR3aa: CASSYGRGRQETQYF
v_gene: TRBV7-9; j_gene: TRBJ2-1; CDR3aa: CASTNRLAGNNEQFF
v_gene: TRBV7-2; j_gene: TRBJ2-5; CDR3aa: CASSFSGGPQETQYF
v_gene: TRBV7-2; j_gene: TRBJ2-1; CDR3aa: CASSIGHGNEQFF
v_gene: TRBV18; j_gene: TRBJ2-6; CDR3aa: CASSPRGTATHPGANVLTF
v_gene: TRBV19; j_gene: TRBJ1-3; CDR3aa: CASTPTMISSGNTIYF
v_gene: TRBV7-3; j_gene: TRBJ1-1; CDR3aa: CASSEGGMDTEAFF
v_gene: TRBV18; j_gene: TRBJ1-3; CDR3aa: CASSPRGALAGNTIYF
v_gene: TRBV6-2/TRBV6-3; j_gene: TRBJ1-5; CDR3aa: CASSYSPGQASNQPQHF
v_gene: TRBV24-1; j_gene: TRBJ1-1; CDR3aa: CATSEQQGTEAFF
v_gene: TRBV28; j_gene: TRBJ1-6; CDR3aa: CASRGDSYNSPLHF
v_gene: TRBV6-2/TRBV6-3; j_gene: TRBJ2-5; CDR3aa: CASSSTGEETQYF
v_gene: TRBV30; j_gene: TRBJ1-6; CDR3aa: CAWSMGRTGAPSPLHF
v_gene: TRBV24-1; j_gene: TRBJ2-3; CDR3aa: CATSDSTPISLTSTDTQYF
v_gene: TRBV7-9; j_gene: TRBJ1-1; CDR3aa: CASSFGREGEAFF
v_gene: TRBV28; j_gene: TRBJ1-4; CDR3aa: CASLGGTAKKLFF
v_gene: TRBV3-1/TRBV3-2; j_gene: TRBJ1-1; CDR3aa: CASSLSTNTEAFF
v_gene: TRBV11-2; j_gene: TRBJ2-2; CDR3aa: CASSKDRGGELFF
v_gene: TRBV11-1; j_gene: TRBJ1-1; CDR3aa: CASSTQGVTEAFF
v_gene: TRBV2; j_gene: TRBJ2-7; CDR3aa: CASSTARATYEQYF